The next 17 T cell receptor beta chains were all read from a single sample in a study of HIV-infected patients and healthy controls. TCRdb reprocessed the 5' RACE reads with MiXCR, giving one entry per CDR3 protein. Counted here are approximately 67,000 distinct CDR3 sequences, about a sixth occurring once; the ten biggest clones make up under 6%. Sequencing was done on a sample of CD4+ T cells from blood. All receptors come from a human donor in good health.

V usage is TRBV19 and J usage is TRBJ2-3, with no clear D. This CDR3 spans 15 amino acids. CDR1 and CDR2 (germline): LNHDA, SQIVND (reference sequence). Trimming cost V 7 bases and J 0 bases, with 14 bases left between them. The CDR3 loop is CASTPDGLSTDTQYF. The CDR3, as DNA: TGTGCCAGTACTCCCGACGGTCTAAGCACAGATACGCAGTATTTT.

V gene TRBV30 combines with J gene TRBJ2-1; a weak D match, TRBD2 (6 bases). CDR1 and CDR2 from the germline V gene are GTSNPN and SVGIG (reference sequence). V was clipped by 5 bases and J by 6 bases, with 20 bases between them. The CDR3 loop spans 15 amino acids. CDR3 amino acids: CAWRLKPSLANEQFF. DNA for the CDR3: TGTGCCTGGCGCCTAAAACCCTCACTAGCCAATGAGCAGTTCTTC.

There are a few counts of this clonotype. This chain connects TRBV24-1 to TRBJ2-7, with D tentatively TRBD1 or TRBD2 (5 bases each). Germline lookup yields CDR1 KGHDR and CDR2 SFDVKD. The CDR3 contains 13 residues. Trimming left V 5 bases short and J 6 bases short, with 13 bases between. CDR3 protein: CATSGRGGSEQYF. For the CDR3, the DNA is TGTGCCACCAGTGGTCGTGGGGGTTCCGAGCAGTACTTC.

Ten or more counts support this clonotype. V usage is TRBV18 and J usage is TRBJ1-2; possible D gene TRBD1, 6 bases. The germline V and J ends were trimmed by 3 bases and 4 bases, with 15 bases remaining between them. The CDR3 has 15 amino acids. Germline CDR1 reads KGHSH; CDR2 reads LQKENI. The CDR3 sequence is CASSPGASGSYGYTF. The CDR3 DNA reads as TGTGCCAGCTCACCGGGGGCATCCGGGAGCTATGGCTACACCTTC. Together with reference TRBV18 and TRBJ1-2, the CDR3 gives the full variable domain: NAGVMQNPRHLVRRRGQEARLRCSPMKGHSHVYWYRQLPEEGLKFMVYLQKENIIDESGMPKERFSAEFPKEGPSILRIQQVVRGDSAAYFCASSPGASGSYGYTFGSGTRLTVV.

The chain links TRBV7-2 to TRBJ2-7; D perhaps matches TRBD1 (5 bases). Germline CDR1 and CDR2: SGHTA and FQGNSA. Trimming stripped 4 bases from V and 2 bases from J, with 12 bases between. This CDR3 comprises 14 residues. The CDR3 sequence is CASSSNRQTYEQYF. Written as DNA, the CDR3 is TGTGCCAGCAGCTCAAACCGACAGACCTACGAGCAGTACTTC.

V gene TRBV12-3 or TRBV12-4 combines with J gene TRBJ1-1, with no clear D. The length of the CDR3 is 15 residues. V was clipped by 0 bases and J by 1 base, with 9 bases between them. The CDR3 region has the DNA TGTGCCAGCAGTTTAGCGCTAATAGGGAACACTGAAGCTTTCTTT. Translated, it gives CASSLALIGNTEAFF.

A few counts support this clonotype. The chain employs TRBV5-1 and TRBJ2-1; TRBD1 agrees at 7 bases. The V and J ends lost 1 base and 1 base, in that order; junction bases with no gene match: 2. CDR3 length: 15 residues. Germline loops: CDR1 SGHRS, CDR2 YFSETQ. The CDR3 spells CASSLQQGSYNEQFF. Written as DNA, the CDR3 is TGCGCCAGCAGCTTGCAACAGGGGTCCTACAATGAGCAGTTCTTC.

This chain joins TRBV19 and TRBJ2-7, with TRBD1 identical over 7 bases. Per the germline V gene, CDR1 is LNHDA and CDR2 is SQIVND (reference sequence). V gave up 10 bases and J gave up 1 base; unmatched junction bases: 10. The CDR3 has 14 amino acids. CDR3 DNA: TGTGCCACCCGGTACAGGGGCACTTCCTACGAGCAGTACTTC. This sequence encodes CATRYRGTSYEQYF.

By sample share, this clonotype is medium-sized. This chain uses TRBV5-5 with TRBJ2-7; D possibly matches TRBD1 or TRBD2 (6 bases each). V shed 2 bases and J shed 2 bases, with 17 bases lying between them. CDR1 and CDR2 from the germline V gene are SGHKS and YYEKEE (reference sequence). This CDR3 is built from 16 residues. The CDR3 region is CASSLGTGAGTYEQYF. In DNA form, the CDR3 reads TGTGCCAGCAGCTTAGGGACGGGGGCCGGGACCTACGAGCAGTACTTC.

The V and J genes are TRBV18 and TRBJ2-7; TRBD2 matches 8 bases. V dropped 3 bases and J dropped 2; count of bases not matched to a gene: 9. Germline values: CDR1 KGHSH, CDR2 LQKENI. The CDR3 covers 16 residues. The CDR3 DNA reads TGTGCCAGCTCACCCCCGCGGGAGGCCCCCACCTACGAGCAGTACTTC. Translation gives CASSPPREAPTYEQYF.

This clonotype occurred many times. V and J are TRBV7-3 and TRBJ2-1; D is uncertain. Between the trimmed V and J ends, which lost 0 bases and 10 bases, there was a span of 10 bases. CDR3 length: 13 residues. CDR1 SGHTA and CDR2 FQGTGA come from the germline V gene. The CDR3 is CASSLTAQVEQFF. In nucleotides, the CDR3 is TGTGCCAGCAGCTTAACCGCCCAGGTCGAGCAGTTCTTC.

This clonotype was picked up one time. The V gene is TRBV30, the J gene TRBJ2-5, with D perhaps TRBD2 (5 bases). Germline values: CDR1 GTSNPN, CDR2 SVGIG (reference sequence). This CDR3 is built from 12 residues. With 2 bases removed from V and 3 bases from J, the gap between germline ends came to 7 bases. The chain's CDR3 is CAWSPGEETQYF. The CDR3 bases are TGTGCCTGGAGTCCCGGGGAAGAGACCCAGTACTTC. The complete variable domain, with remaining parts taken from reference TRBV30 and TRBJ2-5, reads SQTIHQWPATLVQPVGSPLSLECTVEGTSNPNLYWYRQAAGRGLQLLFYSVGIGQISSEVPQNLSASRPQDRQFILSSKKLLLSDSGFYLCAWSPGEETQYFGPGTRLLVL.

This clonotype was counted only a few times. The rearrangement uses TRBV29-1 and TRBJ2-3; TRBD2 is a possible D gene (6 bases). In germline, CDR1 is SQVTM, CDR2 ANQGSEA. V shed 5 bases and J shed 2 bases, with 14 bases lying between them. The CDR3 has 14 amino acids. The CDR3 DNA follows: TGCAGCGTTAATGGGCGGGGATACACAGATACGCAGTATTTT. Protein: CSVNGRGYTDTQYF.

On this clonotype itself: One base away lies a much larger clone, so this may be a sequencing read error. The genes are TRBV3-1 and TRBJ2-7, with TRBD2 matching 8 bases. The CDR3 extends over 15 amino acids. Germline CDR1 reads LGHDT; CDR2 reads YNNKEL (reference sequence). CDR3 sequence: CDSSRVAGSPYEQYF. The CDR3 DNA reads as TGTGACAGCAGCCGGGTAGCGGGAAGTCCTTACGAGCAGTACTTC.

This chain connects TRBV7-9 to TRBJ1-3, with unresolved D. Germline CDR1 SEHNR, CDR2 FQNEAQ (reference sequence). Trimming removed 0 bases at V and 2 bases at J, with 5 bases between. This CDR3 contains 14 residues. The CDR3 loop reads CASSLAGTGNTIYF. In nucleotides, the CDR3 is TGTGCCAGCAGCTTAGCCGGGACTGGAAACACCATATATTTT.

This chain links TRBV12-3 or TRBV12-4 with TRBJ1-6; the match to TRBD1 covers 7 bases. This CDR3 is built from 14 residues. The V gene end was trimmed by 2 bases and the J gene end by 10 bases; junction bases not matched to a gene: 5. CDR3 in amino acids: CASSLQGGRSPLHF. The CDR3 DNA follows: TGTGCCAGCAGTTTACAGGGGGGCAGATCACCCCTCCACTTT.

The V call is TRBV7-2, the J call TRBJ1-1, with a tentative D call TRBD1 (5 bases). CDR3 length: 12 amino acids. Germline V gene lookup returns CDR1 SGHTA and CDR2 FQGNSA. In DNA form, the CDR3 reads TGTGCTTCCGAAACCTGGGGGACTGAAGCTTTCTTT. Translating it yields CASETWGTEAFF.